This section outlines one T cell receptor (beta chain) sequence together with its context. The target of this receptor is not known. There are no base qualities to consult, and no much larger clone falls within one base. This sample is drawn from a study of Tregs in tolerant kidney transplant recipients (dated by TCRdb to between 2017 and 2020). Regarding the study in general: The study used TCRbeta sequencing to identify donor-specific regulatory T cells before combined kidney and bone marrow transplantation, then tracked those cells after transplant. Study-wide conclusions, independent of this receptor: For some patients, the PCR primers changed as time went on, which meant samples from those patients could not be compared with one another at the nucleotide level. The study was limited by small patient numbers, and the findings need validation in larger populations and under other immunosuppression protocols. In tolerant patients, the expansion of donor-specific Tregs was greater than global Treg expansion, suggesting that the expansion was antigen-driven rather than nonspecific. Although technical replication error seemed to be minimal, the question of biological reproducibility was not addressed directly. The most biologically relevant and donor-specific TCRbeta repertoire appeared to be identified by expanding Tregs with activated donor B cells.

The transplants used related donors along with nonmyeloablative bone marrow transplantation, and in the human trials mixed chimerism was transient. Unstimulated Tregs (CD4+CD25+CD127-), CD4+ non-Tregs (CD4+CD25-), CD4 and CD8 cells were FACS-sorted from thawed PBMCs. Patients were 4 combined kidney and bone marrow transplant recipients from the ITN036ST trial, and only these trial subjects had samples available. Healthy control blood was separated into PBMCs by Ficoll density gradient and cryopreserved, and patient PBMCs were collected both before and after transplant. Genomic DNA was extracted from sorted cells with the QIAGEN DNeasy Blood and Tissue Kit for TCRbeta CDR3 sequencing. High-throughput TCRbeta CDR3 sequencing, including PCR amplification with bias correction and internal controls, was performed commercially through immunoSEQ. For the original study's pipeline: Unique productive TCRbeta sequences were defined by CDR3 nucleotide sequence when primers matched and otherwise by CDR3 amino acid sequence together with Vbeta and Jbeta genes. As a correction for sorting error, sequences shared between sorted populations at a frequency ratio of 2:1 or less were discarded, and the remaining shared sequences were assigned to the higher population. A sequence counted as donor-reactive if, in CFSE-low cells, the sequence had a frequency of at least 0.01% and was expanded at least 5-fold compared with unstimulated cells. Jensen-Shannon divergence calculated on the top 100 TCRbeta sequences ranked by frequency was used to measure repertoire divergence. For samples with multiple sequencing runs, sorting error was corrected in each run separately before the runs were combined. TCRdb took this table from immuneACCESS and kept in-frame rearrangements with V and J called. Such tables lack part of the clones; where checked against another copy, unresolved V genes explain under half of the gap, and the rest is unexplained. That table supplies the V and J calls and clone size; D and trimming were determined from the DNA. The sample table records more than 90,000 clones; 80% to 95% of these occur just once. The ten largest clones capture roughly 1.7% of the sample.

The V and J ends are trimmed by 0 bases and 3 bases, leaving 5 bases between them. Its CDR3 holds 13 amino acids, cysteine through phenylalanine. Only the CDR3 region is kept as DNA, spanning 39 bases read in frame from base 1. Based on the germline V gene, the CDR1 and CDR2 sequences are SGHNT and YENEEA. The V gene is TRBV11-3 and the J gene is TRBJ2-5, with TRBD1 as a weak D call on 5 bases. Material: CD4+ T cells from blood (PBMCs), obtained 12 months after the transplant. The clonotype originates from a human patient who received a combined kidney and bone marrow transplant. Some T cells may have been brought in with the graft after a transplant. The CDR3 is CASSLDREETQYF. The DNA sequence is TGTGCCAGCAGCTTAGACAGGGAAGAGACCCAGTACTTC.